The 26 T cell receptor beta chains reported below all come from one sample, sequenced in a study of T-cell memory formation after mild COVID-19. MiXCR, applied by TCRdb to the 5' RACE reads, yields one record per CDR3 protein. Of tens of thousands of distinct CDR3 sequences in the sample, about 7.3% are singletons; the top ten hold roughly 27%. The source material was PBMCs or a T cell subset sorted from them (not recorded which). These receptors came from a man younger than 30 who had mild COVID-19 (a few samples of this study predate the infection). Cell type and time point are not known.

This clonotype was observed at least ten times. The chain couples TRBV9 to TRBJ2-3; TRBD2 matches 9 bases. This CDR3 has 15 residues. The germline CDR1 and CDR2 sequences are SGDLS and YYNGEE. V lost 0 bases and J lost 4; bases outside the gene matches: 3. The CDR3 region has the DNA TGTGCCAGCAGCGTAGTGGCTAGCGGGGCAGATACGCAGTATTTT. Protein sequence: CASSVVASGADTQYF.

In its sample, this clonotype was seen many times. CDR3: CASSDRFQETQYF. The CDR3 region has the DNA TGTGCCAGCAGCGACAGGTTCCAAGAGACCCAGTACTTC. The gene calls are TRBV6-5 and TRBJ2-5, with D possibly matching TRBD1 (6 bases). The CDR3 runs 13 residues. Germline V gene sequence: CDR1 MNHEY, CDR2 SVGAGI. V lost 6 bases, J lost 1 base, and 9 bases lay in between.

The sample holds many counts of this clonotype. The chain carries TRBV6-2 or TRBV6-3 and TRBJ1-1; unclear D gene. V lost 2 bases to trimming and J lost 0 bases, with 10 bases between them. From germline, CDR1 is MNHEY and CDR2 SVGEGT. The CDR3 covers 15 residues. CDR3 in amino acids: CASSYDEGVNTEAFF. The CDR3 DNA is TGTGCCAGCAGTTACGACGAGGGAGTGAACACTGAAGCTTTCTTT.

This clonotype came up many times. The chain recombines TRBV12-3 or TRBV12-4 with TRBJ2-5; D is tentatively TRBD1 or TRBD2 (7 bases each). V was pared by 6 bases and J by 7 bases, with 24 bases between. This CDR3 has 16 residues. This CDR3 reads CASSPGGGTDHGTQYF. In DNA form, the CDR3 reads TGTGCCAGCAGCCCCGGGGGAGGGACAGACCATGGGACCCAGTACTTC.

Regarding this clonotype: A much larger clone differs from this one at a single base, so this may be a read error. This chain uses TRBV7-2 with TRBJ1-1, with 8 positions matching TRBD1. The CDR3 length is 15 residues. With V trimmed by 9 bases and J by 6 bases, 15 bases remained unmatched. Germline V gene data show CDR1 as SGHTA and CDR2 as FQGNSA. The CDR3 DNA reads as TGTGCCAGAAGTCAGTTAGGACAGGGTGGAGCTGAAGCTTTCTTT. Its protein product is CARSQLGQGGAEAFF.

This clonotype appeared many times. The rearrangement joins TRBV7-2 to TRBJ1-1; no clear D gene. Trimming took 1 base from V and 1 from J, leaving 4 bases between them. The CDR3 has 13 amino acids. Per the germline V gene, CDR1 is SGHTA and CDR2 is FQGNSA. CDR3 DNA sequence: TGTGCCAGCAGCTTAGTGGGGAACACTGAAGCTTTCTTT. It yields the protein CASSLVGNTEAFF.

This clonotype was picked up many times. The rearrangement joins TRBV6-2 or TRBV6-3 to TRBJ1-6; the D is unclear. Germline loops: CDR1 MNHEY, CDR2 SVGEGT. Trimming took 8 bases from V and 10 from J, leaving 9 bases between them. This CDR3 region has 11 residues. CDR3 sequence reads: CASGPGSPLHF. The CDR3 DNA reads as TGTGCCAGCGGTCCCGGGTCACCCCTCCACTTT.

This clonotype was recorded at least ten times. V is TRBV12-3 or TRBV12-4 and J is TRBJ1-4; tentative D call: TRBD1 (5 bases). V lost 5 bases to trimming and J lost 9 bases, with 10 bases between them. The CDR3 covers 12 residues. Here the CDR3 DNA reads TGTGCCAGCAGTCTCCCGGACAAAAAACTGTTTTTT. Its protein product is CASSLPDKKLFF.

There are many counts of this clonotype. V and J are TRBV2 and TRBJ2-5; no clear D. V was shortened by 6 bases and J by 0 bases, with 5 bases between the two germline ends. This CDR3 comprises 12 residues. Germline V gene sequence: CDR1 SNHLY, CDR2 FYNNEI. The CDR3 loop is CASRQYQETQYF. Written as DNA, the CDR3 is TGTGCCAGCAGACAGTACCAAGAGACCCAGTACTTC.

This clonotype has only a few counts. CDR3 sequence: CASSSTSGGEVYV. CDR3 in DNA: TGTGCCAGCAGCTCGACTAGCGGGGGGGAGGTGTACGTC. The rearrangement joins TRBV11-2 to TRBJ2-7; 14 nucleotides match TRBD2. CDR1 and CDR2 (germline): SGHAT, FQNNGV. With 4 bases clipped from V and 12 bases from J, the junction kept 5 bases outside the gene matches. This CDR3 has 13 residues.

The table lists this clonotype with many counts. The V call is TRBV4-3, the J call TRBJ2-4; 11 positions match TRBD1. V lost 1 base to trimming and J lost 2 bases; unmatched junction nucleotides: 7. The CDR3 has 18 residues. CDR1 and CDR2 from the germline V gene are LGHNA and YSLEER. CDR3 loop: CASSQARTGGWSKNIQYF. CDR3 bases: TGCGCCAGCAGCCAAGCCCGGACAGGGGGCTGGTCCAAAAACATTCAGTACTTC.

This clonotype was seen repeatedly, ten times or more. This sequence joins TRBV20-1 and TRBJ2-3; 12 bases fit TRBD2. CDR3 size: 17 residues. J lost 0 bases, V lost 0 bases, and 4 bases had no gene match. Germline CDR1 reads DFQATT; CDR2 reads SNEGSKA (reference sequence). DNA of the CDR3: TGCAGTGCTAGAGAACTAGCGGGGGGCATAAGCACAGATACGCAGTATTTT. Translation gives CSARELAGGISTDTQYF.

Many counts were recorded for this clonotype. The chain combines TRBV30 with TRBJ2-1; D call uncertain. Trimming removed 4 bases at V and 0 bases at J, with 7 bases between. The CDR3 is made up of 13 amino acids. Germline CDR1 is GTSNPN and CDR2 is SVGIG (reference sequence). The CDR3 sequence is CAWTKNSYNEQFF. CDR3 nucleotide sequence: TGTGCCTGGACAAAAAACTCCTACAATGAGCAGTTCTTC.

This clonotype has just a few counts. V is TRBV20-1 and J is TRBJ2-5, with unresolved D. The CDR3 has 14 residues. Trimming cost V 3 bases and J 5 bases, with 16 bases left between them. Germline V gives CDR1 DFQATT, CDR2 SNEGSKA (reference sequence). The CDR3 here is CSARGDASPETQYF. In DNA, the CDR3 is TGCAGTGCTAGGGGTGACGCTTCGCCGGAGACCCAGTACTTC.

In its sample, this clonotype was seen many times. CDR3 protein: CSVGTAKNIQYF. The CDR3, as DNA: TGCAGCGTCGGGACAGCCAAAAACATTCAGTACTTC. The J gene is TRBJ2-4, the V gene TRBV29-1; either TRBD1 or TRBD2 may fit D (5 bases each). V gave up 6 bases and J gave up 0 bases, with 6 bases separating them. This CDR3 comprises 12 residues. Germline V gene sequence: CDR1 SQVTM, CDR2 ANQGSEA.

This clonotype has just a few counts. J is TRBJ1-2 and V is TRBV18; no firm D call. V lost 2 bases and J lost 4, with 14 bases in between. Per the germline V gene, CDR1 is KGHSH and CDR2 is LQKENI. CDR3 length equals 15 residues. CDR3 bases: TGTGCCAGCTCACCAAGCCAGTCAGCGAGCTATGGCTACACCTTC. Its translation: CASSPSQSASYGYTF.

CDR3 region: CASSGPIGTLGGYTF. The CDR3 nucleotides are TGCGCCAGCAGTGGCCCGATCGGGACTCTAGGTGGCTACACCTTC. The rearrangement uses TRBV10-2 and TRBJ1-2; possibly TRBD1 for D (5 bases). With 4 bases removed from V and 7 bases from J, the gap between germline ends came to 19 bases. The germline V gene has CDR1 WSHSY and CDR2 SAAADI. The CDR3 totals 15 residues.

In this sample, this clonotype turned up many times. V usage is TRBV5-1 and J usage is TRBJ2-7, with D unclear. Per germline, CDR1 SGHRS and CDR2 YFSETQ. This CDR3 region has 15 residues. V was trimmed by 4 bases and J by 2 bases, leaving 16 bases between them. The CDR3 region has the DNA TGCGCCAGCAGCCCCAGACCGCTAACAACCTACGAGCAGTACTTC. Residues: CASSPRPLTTYEQYF.

This clonotype was recorded once. The chain combines TRBV15 with TRBJ2-2; TRBD2 is a possible D gene (5 bases). This CDR3 region has 15 residues. Germline CDR1 is LNHNV and CDR2 is YYDKDF (reference sequence). The ends were cut back, 7 bases at V and 5 bases at J, with 17 bases in the middle. In DNA form, the CDR3 reads TGTGCCACCAAGTTCTCCATTGAGGGTACCGGGGAGCTGTTTTTT. Protein: CATKFSIEGTGELFF.

The chain joins TRBV7-9 to TRBJ1-2, with TRBD1 as a possible D gene (6 bases). V was shortened by 5 bases and J by 7 bases, with 29 bases between the two germline ends. The germline V gene has CDR1 SEHNR and CDR2 FQNEAQ (reference sequence). This CDR3 has 18 residues. The CDR3 DNA is TGTGCCAGCAGCAGCTTTTTAGGGGGGGGACCGTACTTGTCTGGCTACACCTTC. Amino acids: CASSSFLGGGPYLSGYTF.

The sample holds many counts of this clonotype. This chain connects TRBV5-1 to TRBJ2-5; maybe TRBD1 (7 bases). Trimming removed 0 bases from V and 4 bases from J, with 16 bases in between. The CDR3 loop spans 16 amino acids. Germline lookup yields CDR1 SGHRS and CDR2 YFSETQ. In DNA, the CDR3 is TGCGCCAGCAGCTTGGGAATCAGGGGGGCCCTAGAGACCCAGTACTTC. This codes for CASSLGIRGALETQYF.

This clonotype was seen ten or more times. This sequence joins TRBV5-5 and TRBJ2-7, with a tentative D call TRBD2 (5 bases). V lost 4 bases and J 6 bases, leaving 20 bases between the germline ends. Germline V gene data show CDR1 as SGHKS and CDR2 as YYEKEE (reference sequence). The CDR3 has 15 amino acids. CDR3 bases: TGTGCCAGCAGCCCGGGGAATCGACGGCCCTCCGAGCAGTACGTC. This codes for CASSPGNRRPSEQYV.

In its sample, this clonotype was seen many times. The chain couples TRBV6-2 or TRBV6-3 to TRBJ1-5; D may be TRBD1 (6 bases). CDR1 is MNHEY, CDR2 SVGEGT, per germline. V lost 6 bases and J 9 bases, leaving 24 bases between the germline ends. The CDR3 has 16 residues. The CDR3 protein is CASSAIQGRVRWPQHF. CDR3 nucleotides: TGTGCCAGCAGCGCCATACAGGGTCGGGTTCGGTGGCCCCAGCATTTT.

The chain employs TRBV4-2 and TRBJ2-5; 13 nucleotides agree with TRBD2. The CDR3 has 19 amino acids. CDR1 is LGHNA and CDR2 is YNFKEQ in the germline V gene. J gave up 4 bases and V 2 bases, and 13 bases lay outside the gene matches. In DNA form, the CDR3 reads TGTGCCAGCAGCCAACCTGGGACTAGCGGGGCCGTCTGGAGAGAGACCCAGTACTTC. It yields the protein CASSQPGTSGAVWRETQYF.

This clonotype was recorded at least ten times. The gene calls are TRBV10-3 and TRBJ2-7; D not certain. From germline, CDR1 is ENHRY and CDR2 SYGVKD. This CDR3 has 15 amino acids. Trimming took 3 bases from V and 0 from J, leaving 12 bases between them. Written as DNA, the CDR3 is TGTGCCATCAGTGATCCGGACCATAGCTCCTACGAGCAGTACTTC. This codes for CAISDPDHSSYEQYF.

Ten or more counts support this clonotype. The V gene is TRBV6-5, the J gene TRBJ1-5, with 8 bases identical to TRBD1. V lost 3 bases, J lost 0 bases, and 10 bases stayed unmatched. Looked up from germline, CDR1 is MNHEY and CDR2 is SVGAGI. The CDR3 sequence is 18 residues long. As DNA, the CDR3 is TGTGCCAGCAGTTATGGGCCAGGGGGCTCCTATAGCAATCAGCCCCAGCATTTT. This sequence encodes CASSYGPGGSYSNQPQHF.